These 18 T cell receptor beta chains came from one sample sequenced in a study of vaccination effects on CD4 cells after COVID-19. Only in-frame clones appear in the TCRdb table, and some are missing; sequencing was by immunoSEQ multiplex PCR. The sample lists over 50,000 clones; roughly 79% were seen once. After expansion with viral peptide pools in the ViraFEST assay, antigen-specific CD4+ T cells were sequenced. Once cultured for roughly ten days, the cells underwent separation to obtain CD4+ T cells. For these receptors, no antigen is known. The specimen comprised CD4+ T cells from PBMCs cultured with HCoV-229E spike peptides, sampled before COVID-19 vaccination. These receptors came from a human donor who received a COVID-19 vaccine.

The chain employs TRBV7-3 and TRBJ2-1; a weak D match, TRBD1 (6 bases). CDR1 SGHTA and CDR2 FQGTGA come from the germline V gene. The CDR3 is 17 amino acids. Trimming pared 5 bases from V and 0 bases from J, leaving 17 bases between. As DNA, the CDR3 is TGTGCCAGCAGCCTAAACGGACAGTCGAGCTCCTACAATGAGCAGTTCTTC. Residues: CASSLNGQSSSYNEQFF.

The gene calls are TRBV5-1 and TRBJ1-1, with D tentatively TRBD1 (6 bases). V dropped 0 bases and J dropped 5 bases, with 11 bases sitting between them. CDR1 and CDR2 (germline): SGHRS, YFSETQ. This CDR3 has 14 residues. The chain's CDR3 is CASSLEGGRTEAFF. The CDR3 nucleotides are TGCGCCAGCAGCTTGGAGGGGGGGCGGACTGAAGCTTTCTTT.

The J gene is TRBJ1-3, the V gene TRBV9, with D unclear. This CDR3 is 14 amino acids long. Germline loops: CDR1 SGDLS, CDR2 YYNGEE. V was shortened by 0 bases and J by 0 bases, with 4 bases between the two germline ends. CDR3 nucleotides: TGTGCCAGCAGCGTAGGGACCTCTGGAAACACCATATATTTT. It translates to CASSVGTSGNTIYF.

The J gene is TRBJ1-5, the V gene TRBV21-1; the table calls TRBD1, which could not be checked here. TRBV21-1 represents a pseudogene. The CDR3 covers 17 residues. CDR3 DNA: TGTGCCAGCAGCAAACAAAAATCGGACAGGGTTTATCAGCCCCAGCATTTT. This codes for CASSKQKSDRVYQPQHF.

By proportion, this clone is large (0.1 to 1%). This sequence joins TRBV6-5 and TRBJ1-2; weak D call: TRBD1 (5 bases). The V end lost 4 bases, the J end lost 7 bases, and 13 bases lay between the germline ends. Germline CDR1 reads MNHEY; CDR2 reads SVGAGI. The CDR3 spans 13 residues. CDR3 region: CASSLLTGVGYTF. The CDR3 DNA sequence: TGTGCCAGCAGTTTACTAACGGGGGTTGGCTACACCTTC.

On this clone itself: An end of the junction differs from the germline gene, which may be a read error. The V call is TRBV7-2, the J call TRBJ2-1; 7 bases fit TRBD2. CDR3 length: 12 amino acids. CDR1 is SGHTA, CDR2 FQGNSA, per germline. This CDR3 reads CASSLDWRGMVF. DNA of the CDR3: TGTGCCAGCAGCTTAGATTGGCGGGGGATGGTCTTC.

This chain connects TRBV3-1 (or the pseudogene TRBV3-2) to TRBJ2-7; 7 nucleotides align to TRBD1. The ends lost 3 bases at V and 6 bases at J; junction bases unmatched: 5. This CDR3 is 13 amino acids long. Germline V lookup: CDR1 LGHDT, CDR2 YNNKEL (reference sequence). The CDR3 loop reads CASSQGNRGEQYV. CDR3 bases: TGTGCCAGCAGCCAGGGAAACAGGGGCGAGCAGTACGTC.

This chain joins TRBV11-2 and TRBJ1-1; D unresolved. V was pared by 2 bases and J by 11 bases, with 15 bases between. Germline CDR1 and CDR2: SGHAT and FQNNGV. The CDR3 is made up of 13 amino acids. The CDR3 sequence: CASSLISQVGAFF. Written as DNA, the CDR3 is TGTGCCAGCAGCTTAATCAGTCAGGTCGGCGCTTTCTTT.

In DNA, the CDR3 is TGTGCCAGCTCAGCCGCCGGGACAGGGGTAGGCTACACCTTC. Translation: CASSAAGTGVGYTF. This chain uses TRBV18 with TRBJ1-2, with 10 bases fitting TRBD1. With 5 bases clipped from V and 8 bases from J, the junction kept 8 bases outside the gene matches. Germline values: CDR1 KGHSH, CDR2 LQKENI. There are 14 residues in the CDR3. Full variable domain (missing parts from reference TRBV18 and TRBJ1-2): NAGVMQNPRHLVRRRGQEARLRCSPMKGHSHVYWYRQLPEEGLKFMVYLQKENIIDESGMPKERFSAEFPKEGPSILRIQQVVRGDSAAYFCASSAAGTGVGYTFGSGTRLTVV.

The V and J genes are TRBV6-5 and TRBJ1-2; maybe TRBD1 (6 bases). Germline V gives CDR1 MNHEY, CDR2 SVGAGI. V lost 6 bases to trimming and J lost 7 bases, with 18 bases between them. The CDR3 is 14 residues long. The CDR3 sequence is CASRTGPRDPGYTF. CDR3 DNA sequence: TGTGCCAGCAGGACAGGACCTAGGGATCCTGGCTACACCTTC.

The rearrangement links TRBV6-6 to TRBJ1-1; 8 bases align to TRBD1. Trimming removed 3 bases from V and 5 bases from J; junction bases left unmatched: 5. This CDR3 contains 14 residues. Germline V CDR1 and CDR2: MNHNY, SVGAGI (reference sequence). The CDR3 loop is CASSYGTGGTEAFF. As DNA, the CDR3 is TGTGCCAGCAGTTATGGGACAGGCGGGACTGAAGCTTTCTTT.

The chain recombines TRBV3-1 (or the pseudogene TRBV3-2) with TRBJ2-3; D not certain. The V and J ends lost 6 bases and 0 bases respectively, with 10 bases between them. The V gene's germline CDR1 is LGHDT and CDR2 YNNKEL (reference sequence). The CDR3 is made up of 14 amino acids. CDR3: CASSQMTSTDTQYF. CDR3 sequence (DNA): TGTGCCAGCAGTCAGATGACTAGCACAGATACGCAGTATTTT.

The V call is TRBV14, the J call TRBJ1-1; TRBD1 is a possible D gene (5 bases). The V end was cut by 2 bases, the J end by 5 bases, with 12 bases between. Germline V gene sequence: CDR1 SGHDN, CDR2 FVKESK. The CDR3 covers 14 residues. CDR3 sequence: CASSQQSGYTEAFF. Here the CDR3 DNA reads TGTGCCAGCAGCCAACAGTCAGGGTATACTGAAGCTTTCTTT.

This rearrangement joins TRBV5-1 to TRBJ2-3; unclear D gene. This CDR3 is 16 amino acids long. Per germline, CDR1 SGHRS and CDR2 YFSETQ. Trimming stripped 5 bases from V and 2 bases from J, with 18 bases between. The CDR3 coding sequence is TGCGCCAGCAGTCTCCCATGGGAAAACCCCACAGATACGCAGTATTTT. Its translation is CASSLPWENPTDTQYF. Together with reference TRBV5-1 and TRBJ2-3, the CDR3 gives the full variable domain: KAGVTQTPRYLIKTRGQQVTLSCSPISGHRSVSWYQQTPGQGLQFLFEYFSETQRNKGNFPGRFSGRQFSNSRSEMNVSTLELGDSALYLCASSLPWENPTDTQYFGPGTRLTVL.

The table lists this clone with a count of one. The CDR3 DNA sequence: TGTGCCAGCCTTTACAACACCGGGGAGCTGTTTTTT. It specifies CASLYNTGELFF. This sequence joins TRBV6-6 and TRBJ2-2; D gene unclear. Per the germline V gene, CDR1 is MNHNY and CDR2 is SVGAGI (reference sequence). The CDR3 covers 12 residues. V was clipped by 8 bases and J by 2 bases, with 6 bases between them.

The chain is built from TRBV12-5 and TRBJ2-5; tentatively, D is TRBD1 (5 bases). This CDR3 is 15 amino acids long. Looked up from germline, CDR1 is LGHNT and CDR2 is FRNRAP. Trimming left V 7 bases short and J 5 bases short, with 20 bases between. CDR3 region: CASALGAGLWETQYF. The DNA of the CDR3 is TGTGCTAGTGCCCTAGGGGCAGGTCTTTGGGAGACCCAGTACTTC.

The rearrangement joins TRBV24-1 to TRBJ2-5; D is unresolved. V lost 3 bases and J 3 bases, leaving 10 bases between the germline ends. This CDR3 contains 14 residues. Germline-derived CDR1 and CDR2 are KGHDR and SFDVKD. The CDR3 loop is CATSDRRGKETQYF. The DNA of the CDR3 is TGTGCCACCAGTGATCGCCGCGGTAAAGAGACCCAGTACTTC.

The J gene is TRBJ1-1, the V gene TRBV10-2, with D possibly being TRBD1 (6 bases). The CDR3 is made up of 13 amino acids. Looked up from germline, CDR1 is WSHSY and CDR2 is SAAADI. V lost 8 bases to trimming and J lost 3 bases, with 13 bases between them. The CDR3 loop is CASRRGVDTEAFF. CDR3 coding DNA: TGCGCCAGCCGTAGGGGGGTCGACACTGAAGCTTTCTTT.